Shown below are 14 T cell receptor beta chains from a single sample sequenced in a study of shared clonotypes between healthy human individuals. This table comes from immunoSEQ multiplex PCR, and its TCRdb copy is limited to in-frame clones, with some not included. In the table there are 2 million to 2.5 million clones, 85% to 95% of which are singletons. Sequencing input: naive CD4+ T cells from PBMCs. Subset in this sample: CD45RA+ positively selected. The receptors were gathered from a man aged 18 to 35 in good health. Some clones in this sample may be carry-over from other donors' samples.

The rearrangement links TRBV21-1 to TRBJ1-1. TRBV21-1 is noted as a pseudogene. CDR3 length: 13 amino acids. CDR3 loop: CASSTVAITEAFF. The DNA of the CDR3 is TGTGCCAGCAGCACCGTTGCGATAACTGAAGCTTTCTTT.

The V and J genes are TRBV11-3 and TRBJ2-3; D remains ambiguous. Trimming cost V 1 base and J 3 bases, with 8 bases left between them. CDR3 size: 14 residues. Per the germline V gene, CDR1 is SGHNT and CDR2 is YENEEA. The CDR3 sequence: CASSLGQMTDTQYF. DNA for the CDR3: TGTGCCAGCAGCTTAGGTCAAATGACAGATACGCAGTATTTT.

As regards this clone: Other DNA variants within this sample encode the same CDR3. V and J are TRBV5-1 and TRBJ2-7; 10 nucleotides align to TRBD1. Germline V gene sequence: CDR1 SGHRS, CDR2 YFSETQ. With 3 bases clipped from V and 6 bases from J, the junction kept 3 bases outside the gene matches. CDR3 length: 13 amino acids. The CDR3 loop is CASSSGQGSEQYF. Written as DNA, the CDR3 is TGCGCCAGCAGCTCGGGACAGGGGAGCGAGCAGTACTTC.

CDR3 in DNA: TGCGCCAGCAGCCAAGGAGGCGCCAGCTACGAGCAGTACTTC. Its protein is CASSQGGASYEQYF. The chain couples TRBV4-1 to TRBJ2-7; no clear D. The CDR3 is 14 amino acids. V was trimmed by 1 base and J by 3 bases, leaving 10 bases between them. Germline CDR1 and CDR2: MGHRA and YSYEKL.

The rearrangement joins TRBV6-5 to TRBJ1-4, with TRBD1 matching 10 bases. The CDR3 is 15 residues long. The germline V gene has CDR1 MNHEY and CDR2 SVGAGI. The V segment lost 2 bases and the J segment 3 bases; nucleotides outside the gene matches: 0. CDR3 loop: CASSYGTGANEKLFF. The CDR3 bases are TGTGCCAGCAGTTACGGGACAGGGGCTAATGAAAAACTGTTTTTT.

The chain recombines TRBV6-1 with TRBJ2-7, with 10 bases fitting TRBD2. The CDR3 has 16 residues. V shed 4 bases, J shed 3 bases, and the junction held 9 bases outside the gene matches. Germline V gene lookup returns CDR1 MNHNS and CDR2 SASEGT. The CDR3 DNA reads TGTGCCAGCAGTGCACGTCTAGCGGGAGATGGCTACGAGCAGTACTTC. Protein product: CASSARLAGDGYEQYF.

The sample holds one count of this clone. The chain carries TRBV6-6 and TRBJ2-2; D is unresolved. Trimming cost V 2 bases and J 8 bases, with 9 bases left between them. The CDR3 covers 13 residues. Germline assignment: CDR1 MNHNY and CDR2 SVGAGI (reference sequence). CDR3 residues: CASSYRAQGELFF. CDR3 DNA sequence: TGTGCCAGCAGTTACCGTGCACAGGGGGAGCTGTTTTTT.

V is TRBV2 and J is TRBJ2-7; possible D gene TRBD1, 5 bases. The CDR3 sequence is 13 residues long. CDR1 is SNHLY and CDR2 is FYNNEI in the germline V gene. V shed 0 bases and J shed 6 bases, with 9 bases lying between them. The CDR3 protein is CASSEAYTGEQYF. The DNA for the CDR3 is TGTGCCAGCAGTGAAGCCTATACAGGCGAGCAGTACTTC.

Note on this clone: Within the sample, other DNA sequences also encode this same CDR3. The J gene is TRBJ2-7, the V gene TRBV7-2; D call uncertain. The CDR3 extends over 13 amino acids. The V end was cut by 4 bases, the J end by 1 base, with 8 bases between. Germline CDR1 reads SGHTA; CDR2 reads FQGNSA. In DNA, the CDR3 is TGTGCCAGCAGCTCCGATCCTTCCTACGAGCAGTACTTC. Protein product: CASSSDPSYEQYF.

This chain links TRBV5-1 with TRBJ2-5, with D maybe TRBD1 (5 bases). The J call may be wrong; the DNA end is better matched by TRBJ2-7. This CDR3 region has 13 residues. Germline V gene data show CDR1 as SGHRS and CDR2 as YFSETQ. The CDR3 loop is CASSYRQSYEQYF. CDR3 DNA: TGCGCCAGCAGCTACAGGCAATCCTACGAGCAGTACTTC.

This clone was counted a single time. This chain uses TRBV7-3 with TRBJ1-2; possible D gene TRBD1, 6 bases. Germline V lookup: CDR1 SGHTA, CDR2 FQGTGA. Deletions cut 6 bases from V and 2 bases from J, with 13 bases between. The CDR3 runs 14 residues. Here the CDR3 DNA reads TGTGCCAGCAGTCTAAATGGGGGCAACTATGGCTACACCTTC. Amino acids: CASSLNGGNYGYTF.

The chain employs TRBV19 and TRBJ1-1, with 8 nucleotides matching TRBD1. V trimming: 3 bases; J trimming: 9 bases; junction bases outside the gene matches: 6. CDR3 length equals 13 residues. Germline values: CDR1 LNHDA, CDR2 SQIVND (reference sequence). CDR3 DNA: TGTGCCAGTAGTATCGGACAGGGCGCTAAAGCTTTCTTT. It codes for CASSIGQGAKAFF.

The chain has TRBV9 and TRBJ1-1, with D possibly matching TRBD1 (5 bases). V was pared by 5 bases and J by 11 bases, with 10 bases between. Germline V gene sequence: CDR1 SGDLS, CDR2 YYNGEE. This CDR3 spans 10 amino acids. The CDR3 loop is CASSAGLAFF. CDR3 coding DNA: TGTGCCAGCAGTGCGGGGCTGGCTTTCTTT.

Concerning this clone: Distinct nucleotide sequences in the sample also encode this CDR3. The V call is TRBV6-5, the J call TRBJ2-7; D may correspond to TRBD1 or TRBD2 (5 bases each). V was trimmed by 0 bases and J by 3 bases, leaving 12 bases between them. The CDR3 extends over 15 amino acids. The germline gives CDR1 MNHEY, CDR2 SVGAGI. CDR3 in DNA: TGTGCCAGCAGTTACTCGTCGGCAGGGAGCTACGAGCAGTACTTC. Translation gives CASSYSSAGSYEQYF.